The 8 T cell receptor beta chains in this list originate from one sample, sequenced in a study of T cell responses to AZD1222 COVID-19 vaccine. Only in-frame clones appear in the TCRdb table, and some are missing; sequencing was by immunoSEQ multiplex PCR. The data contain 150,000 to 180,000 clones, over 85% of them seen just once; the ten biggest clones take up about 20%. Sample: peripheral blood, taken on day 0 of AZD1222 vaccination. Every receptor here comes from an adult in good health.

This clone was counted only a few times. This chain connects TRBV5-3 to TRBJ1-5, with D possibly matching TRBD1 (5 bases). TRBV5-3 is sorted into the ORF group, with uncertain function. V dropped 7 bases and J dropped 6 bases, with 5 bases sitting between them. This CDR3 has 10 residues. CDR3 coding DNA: TGTGCCAGAGGGGGTCAGCCCCAGCATTTT. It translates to CARGGQPQHF.

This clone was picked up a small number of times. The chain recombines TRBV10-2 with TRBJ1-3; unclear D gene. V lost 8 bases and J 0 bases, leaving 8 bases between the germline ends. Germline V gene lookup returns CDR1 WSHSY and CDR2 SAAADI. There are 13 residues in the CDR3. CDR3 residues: CASGWDSGNTIYF. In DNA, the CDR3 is TGCGCCAGCGGGTGGGACTCTGGAAACACCATATATTTT.

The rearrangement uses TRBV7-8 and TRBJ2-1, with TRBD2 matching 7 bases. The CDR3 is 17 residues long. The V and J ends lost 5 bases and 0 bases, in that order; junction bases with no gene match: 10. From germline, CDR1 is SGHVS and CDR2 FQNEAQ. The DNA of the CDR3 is TGTGCCAGCAGCCGAGGGGAGGGGCGAATCTCCTACAATGAGCAGTTCTTC. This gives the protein CASSRGEGRISYNEQFF.

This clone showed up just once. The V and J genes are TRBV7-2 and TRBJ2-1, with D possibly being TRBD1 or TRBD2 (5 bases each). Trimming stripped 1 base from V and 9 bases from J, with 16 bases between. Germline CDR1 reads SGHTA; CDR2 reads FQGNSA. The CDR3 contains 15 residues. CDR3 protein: CASSLGGGSGGEQFF. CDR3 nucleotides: TGTGCCAGCAGCTTAGGTGGGGGATCTGGGGGTGAGCAGTTCTTC. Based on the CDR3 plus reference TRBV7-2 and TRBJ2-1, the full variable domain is GAGVSQSPSNKVTEKGKDVELRCDPISGHTALYWYRQSLGQGLEFLIYFQGNSAPDKSGLPSDRFSAERTGGSVSTLTIQRTQQEDSAVYLCASSLGGGSGGEQFFGPGTRLTVL.

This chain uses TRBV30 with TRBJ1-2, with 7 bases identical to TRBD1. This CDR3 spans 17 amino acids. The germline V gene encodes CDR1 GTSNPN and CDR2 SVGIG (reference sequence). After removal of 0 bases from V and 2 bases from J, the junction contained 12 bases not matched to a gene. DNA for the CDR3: TGTGCCTGGAGTGTACATAGTGGGGACAGAGTGAACTATGGCTACACCTTC. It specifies CAWSVHSGDRVNYGYTF.

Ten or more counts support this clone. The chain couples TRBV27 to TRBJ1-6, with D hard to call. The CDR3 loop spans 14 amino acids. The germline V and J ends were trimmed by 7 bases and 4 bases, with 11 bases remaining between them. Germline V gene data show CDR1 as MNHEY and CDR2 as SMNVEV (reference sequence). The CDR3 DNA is TGTGCCAGCACACCGTCTATTTATAATTCACCCCTCCACTTT. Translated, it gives CASTPSIYNSPLHF.

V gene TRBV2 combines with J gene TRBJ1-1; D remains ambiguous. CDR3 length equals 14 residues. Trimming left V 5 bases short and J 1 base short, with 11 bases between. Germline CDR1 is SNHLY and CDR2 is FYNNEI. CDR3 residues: CASSSFLTNTEAFF. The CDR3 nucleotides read TGTGCCAGCAGTTCCTTCTTGACGAACACTGAAGCTTTCTTT.

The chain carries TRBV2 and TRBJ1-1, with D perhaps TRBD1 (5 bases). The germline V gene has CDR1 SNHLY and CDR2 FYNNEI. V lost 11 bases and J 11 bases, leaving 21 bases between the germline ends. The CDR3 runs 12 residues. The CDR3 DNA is TGTGCCGTGGTTGTGGGCCCCGGGGGGGCTTTCTTT. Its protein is CAVVVGPGGAFF. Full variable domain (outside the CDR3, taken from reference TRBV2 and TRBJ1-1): EPEVTQTPSHQVTQMGQEVILRCVPISNHLYFYWYRQILGQKVEFLVSFYNNEISEKSEIFDDQFSVERPDGSNFTLKIRSTKLEDSAMYFCAVVVGPGGAFFGQGTRLTVV.